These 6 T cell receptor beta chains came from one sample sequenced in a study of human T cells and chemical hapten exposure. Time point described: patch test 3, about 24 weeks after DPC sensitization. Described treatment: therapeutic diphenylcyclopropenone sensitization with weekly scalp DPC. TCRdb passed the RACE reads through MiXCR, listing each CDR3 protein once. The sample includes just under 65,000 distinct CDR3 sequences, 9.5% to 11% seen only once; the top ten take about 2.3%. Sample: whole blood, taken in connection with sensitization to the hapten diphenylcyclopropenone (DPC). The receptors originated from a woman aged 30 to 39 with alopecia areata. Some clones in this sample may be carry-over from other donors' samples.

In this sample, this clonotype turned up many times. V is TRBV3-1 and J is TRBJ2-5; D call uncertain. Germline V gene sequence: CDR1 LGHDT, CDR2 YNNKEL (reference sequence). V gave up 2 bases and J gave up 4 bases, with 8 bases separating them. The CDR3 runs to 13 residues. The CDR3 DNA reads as TGTGCCAGCAGCCAATCTACTCGAGAGACCCAGTACTTC. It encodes CASSQSTRETQYF.

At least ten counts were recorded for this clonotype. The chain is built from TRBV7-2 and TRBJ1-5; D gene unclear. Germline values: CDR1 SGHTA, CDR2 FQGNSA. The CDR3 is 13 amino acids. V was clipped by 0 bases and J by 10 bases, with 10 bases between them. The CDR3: CASSLAGRPPQHF. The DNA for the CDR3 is TGTGCCAGCAGCTTAGCTGGCAGACCCCCCCAGCATTTT.

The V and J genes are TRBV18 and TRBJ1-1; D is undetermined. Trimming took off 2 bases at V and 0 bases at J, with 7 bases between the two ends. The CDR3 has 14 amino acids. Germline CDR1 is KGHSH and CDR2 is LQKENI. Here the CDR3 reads CASSPIHVNTEAFF. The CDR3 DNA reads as TGTGCCAGCTCACCAATACACGTGAACACTGAAGCTTTCTTT.

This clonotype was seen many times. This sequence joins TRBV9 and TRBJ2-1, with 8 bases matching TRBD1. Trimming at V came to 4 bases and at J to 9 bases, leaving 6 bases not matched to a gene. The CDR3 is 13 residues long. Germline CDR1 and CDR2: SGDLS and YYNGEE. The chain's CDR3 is CASSFGQGSEQFF. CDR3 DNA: TGTGCCAGCAGCTTTGGACAGGGATCTGAGCAGTTCTTC.

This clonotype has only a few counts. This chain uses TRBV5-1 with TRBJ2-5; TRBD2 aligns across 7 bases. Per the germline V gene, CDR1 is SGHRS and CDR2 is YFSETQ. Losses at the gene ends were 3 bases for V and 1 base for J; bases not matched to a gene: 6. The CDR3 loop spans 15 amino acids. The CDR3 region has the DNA TGCGCCAGCAGCTCGGCGGGAGCATTCCAAGAGACCCAGTACTTC. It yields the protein CASSSAGAFQETQYF.

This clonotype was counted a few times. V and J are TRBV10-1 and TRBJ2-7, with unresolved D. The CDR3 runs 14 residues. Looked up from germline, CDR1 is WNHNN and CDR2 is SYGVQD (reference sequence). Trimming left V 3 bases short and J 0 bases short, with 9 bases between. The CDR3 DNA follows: TGCGCCAGCAGTGACTCCGCGGCCTCCTACGAGCAGTACTTC. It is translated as CASSDSAASYEQYF.